This T cell receptor beta chain was recorded in a study of cytomegalovirus exposure and HLA in healthy donors. Study findings and constraints: Several V segments, TRBV6-2 and TRBV6-3 among them, could not be told apart and were dropped.

PCR amplification relied on 60 Vbeta primers (plus 13 Jbeta primers). Here immunoSEQ multiplex PCR was the method, and the copy in TCRdb shows in-frame clones only, minus some. The data show about 130,000 clones, 65% to 80% seen once. Between the trimmed V and J ends, which lost 7 bases and 4 bases, there was a span of 8 bases. CDR3 size: 11 residues. Looked up from germline, CDR1 is SGHNT and CDR2 is YYREEE (reference sequence). Concerning this clone itself: Its target is not known.

Each donor's status was that of a healthy bone marrow donor. Unrecorded immune exposure was likely among donors, who were nominally healthy when sampled. Sequenced input: PBMCs. This clonotype was obtained from a woman aged 40 to 55 in good health and CMV-seronegative. The chain combines TRBV5-4 with TRBJ1-1, with D maybe TRBD1 (5 bases). The DNA for the CDR3 is TGTGCCAGCGGGCAGGGCACTGAAGCTTTCTTT. Encoded protein: CASGQGTEAFF. Complete variable domain (other parts from reference TRBV5-4 and TRBJ1-1): ETGVTQSPTHLIKTRGQQVTLRCSSQSGHNTVSWYQQALGQGPQFIFQYYREEENGRGNFPPRFSGLQFPNYSSELNVNALELDDSALYLCASGQGTEAFFGQGTRLTVV.